What follows are 2 T cell receptor beta chains derived from one specimen sequenced in a study of T-cell memory formation after mild COVID-19. TCRdb re-called the 5' RACE reads with MiXCR, one entry per CDR3 protein. The sample lists under 50,000 distinct CDR3 sequences; 27% were seen once. Sequencing was done on a sample of PBMCs or a T cell subset sorted from them (not recorded which). The receptors shown here come from a young man who had mild COVID-19 (a few samples of this study predate the infection). Cell type and time point are not known.

In this sample, this clonotype turned up a few times. Here the CDR3 reads CASSQEASGVSEQYF. The CDR3 nucleotides are TGCGCCAGCAGCCAAGAAGCTAGCGGGGTTTCCGAGCAGTACTTC. This chain links TRBV4-3 with TRBJ2-7; 9 nucleotides align to TRBD2. Unmatched junction bases numbered 6, after V lost 0 bases and J lost 6 bases. The CDR3 covers 15 residues. Germline V gives CDR1 LGHNA, CDR2 YSLEER.

In its sample, this clonotype was seen a few times. V is TRBV10-3 and J is TRBJ2-5, with D possibly TRBD2 on 6 matching bases. From germline, CDR1 is ENHRY and CDR2 SYGVKD. The CDR3 is 16 amino acids. V was shortened by 0 bases and J by 2 bases, with 13 bases between the two germline ends. CDR3 sequence (DNA): TGTGCCATCAGTGAGTCGGCAGGGAGGCCTCAAGAGACCCAGTACTTC. It is translated as CAISESAGRPQETQYF.